This TCR beta chain comes out of a study of T cell responses to AZD1222 COVID-19 vaccine. This clone showed up just a few times. Its antigen is unidentified. Findings of the study overall: The donors showed a predominance of white British ancestry and of females, with possible underestimation of clonal diversity. Vaccination with two AZD1222 doses was followed by a rise in Spike-specific TCR breadth and depth.

TCRdb's table, derived via immunoSEQ multiplex PCR, lists solely in-frame clones and lacks some. The sample contains 160,000 or so clones, 90% of which appear only once. The sequence was obtained from an adult in good health. This specimen consisted of peripheral blood, obtained on day 0 of AZD1222 vaccination.

CDR3 in amino acids: CASSPISTASTGELFF. As DNA, the CDR3 is TGTGCCAGCAGTCCAATATCGACCGCGAGCACCGGGGAGCTGTTTTTT. The J gene is TRBJ2-2, the V gene TRBV28; D is uncertain. The CDR3 totals 16 residues. CDR1 and CDR2 from the germline V gene are MDHEN and SYDVKM. The V and J ends lost 5 bases and 4 bases respectively, with 17 bases between them.